The source of this TCR beta chain is a study of cytomegalovirus exposure and HLA in healthy donors. Study findings and constraints: Prediction of most subjects' HLA-A and HLA-B alleles by TCR beta sequences was reportedly accurate. The study listed around 150 cytomegalovirus-associated TCR beta chains.

V gave up 1 base and J gave up 8 bases; unmatched junction bases: 5. Germline V gene data show CDR1 as SGHRS and CDR2 as YFSETQ. The CDR3 runs 15 residues. Worth noting for this clone: No antigen is known for it.

PCR amplification relied on 60 Vbeta primers (plus 13 Jbeta primers). The repertoire was sequenced with immunoSEQ multiplex PCR; TCRdb's copy has only in-frame clones and lacks some. The profile shows 45,000 or so clones, about three quarters of them singletons. The TCR originated in a woman aged 30 to 39 in good health and CMV-seronegative. The chain has TRBV5-1 and TRBJ2-1, with 11 nucleotides matching TRBD2. The sequencing input was PBMCs. In DNA, the CDR3 is TGCGCCAGCAGCTTGAGTAGCGGGGGGGCCTATGAGCAGTTCTTC. Residues: CASSLSSGGAYEQFF. The whole variable domain, remainder taken from reference TRBV5-1 and TRBJ2-1, is KAGVTQTPRYLIKTRGQQVTLSCSPISGHRSVSWYQQTPGQGLQFLFEYFSETQRNKGNFPGRFSGRQFSNSRSEMNVSTLELGDSALYLCASSLSSGGAYEQFFGPGTRLTVL.